The rows below give T cell receptor beta chains drawn from one sample of a study of T cells expressing NK-cell markers. From the 5' RACE reads, TCRdb lists one entry per CDR3 protein and no DNA. The repertoire table contains about 380,000 distinct CDR3 sequences. The sample was blood T cells: a sorted CD56 or NKG2C T cell subset, CD4+ or CD8+ T cells, or bulk PBMC T cells (not recorded which). The receptor source for this set is a man aged 18-69 years in good health. CDR3s include the opening cysteine and the closing phenylalanine or tryptophan.

J gene: TRBJ2-5
CDR3 length: 15
V gene: TRBV18
CDR3 protein: CASSPPVGERETQYF

J gene: TRBJ1-1
CDR3 length: 11
V gene: TRBV12-3/TRBV12-4
CDR3 protein: CASSSPTEAFF

J gene: TRBJ2-2
CDR3 length: 19
V gene: TRBV11-2
CDR3 protein: CASSSESGLLLRNTGELFF

J gene: TRBJ1-5
CDR3 length: 14
V gene: TRBV12-3/TRBV12-4
CDR3 protein: CASSPGRANQPQHF

J gene: TRBJ1-5
CDR3 length: 14
V gene: TRBV6-1
CDR3 protein: CASRTRQGNQPQHF

J gene: TRBJ2-5
CDR3 length: 14
V gene: TRBV18
CDR3 protein: CASSPRKIQETQYF

J gene: TRBJ1-1
CDR3 length: 14
V gene: TRBV6-1
CDR3 protein: CASSMSGQTTEAFF

J gene: TRBJ1-2
CDR3 length: 15
V gene: TRBV3-1
CDR3 protein: CASSQGAGGTRGYTF

J gene: TRBJ2-5
CDR3 length: 16
V gene: TRBV7-9
CDR3 protein: CASSPARQGVGETQYF

J gene: TRBJ2-1
CDR3 length: 15
V gene: TRBV2
CDR3 protein: CASHLNPGFYNEQFF

J gene: TRBJ2-7
CDR3 length: 14
V gene: TRBV28
CDR3 protein: CASSTRTGDHEQYF

J gene: TRBJ1-2
CDR3 length: 14
V gene: TRBV20-1
CDR3 protein: CSAREGGLNYGYTF

J gene: TRBJ1-2
CDR3 length: 17
V gene: TRBV4-1
CDR3 protein: CASSQVVGQKSNYGYTF

J gene: TRBJ1-3
CDR3 length: 15
V gene: TRBV7-9
CDR3 protein: CASSARTGNGNTIYF

J gene: TRBJ2-3
CDR3 length: 14
V gene: TRBV9
CDR3 protein: CASSPQTLVDTQYF

J gene: TRBJ1-2
CDR3 length: 15
V gene: TRBV6-5
CDR3 protein: CASSYSTAGKSGYTF

J gene: TRBJ2-5
CDR3 length: 16
V gene: TRBV18
CDR3 protein: CASSPQVSGGQETQYF

J gene: TRBJ2-1
CDR3 length: 15
V gene: TRBV7-2
CDR3 protein: CASRRQSQSYNEQFF